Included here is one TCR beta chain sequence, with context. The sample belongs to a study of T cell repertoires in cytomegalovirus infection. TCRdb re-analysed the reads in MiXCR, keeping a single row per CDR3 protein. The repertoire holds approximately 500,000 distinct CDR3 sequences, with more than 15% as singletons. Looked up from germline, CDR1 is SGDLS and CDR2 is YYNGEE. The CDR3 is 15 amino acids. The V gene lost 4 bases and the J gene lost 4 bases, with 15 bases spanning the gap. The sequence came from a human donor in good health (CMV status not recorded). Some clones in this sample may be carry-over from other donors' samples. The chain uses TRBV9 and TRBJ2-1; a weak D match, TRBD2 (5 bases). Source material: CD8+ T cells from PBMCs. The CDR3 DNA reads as TGTGCCAGCAGCCCCTCCGGACTTCGATACAATGAGCAGTTCTTC. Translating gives CASSPSGLRYNEQFF.